Sequencing of this TCR beta chain was carried out in a study of blood T cell repertoires in COVID-19. Overall study context: There were acute and convalescent COVID-19 samples, and they came from the United States, Italy and Spain. The analysed material was cDNA or gDNA that came from T cells, B-cell-depleted T cells, or PBMCs.

There are 13 residues in the CDR3. V was pared by 3 bases and J by 8 bases, with 3 bases of the junction left unmatched. The germline gives CDR1 SGHTA, CDR2 FQGTGA. In the authors' workflow: Using reference gene primer amplification, nucleated cell counts were estimated. Data came from immunoSEQ multiplex PCR; TCRdb stores just in-frame clones and leaves some out. The V and J calls and clone size are taken from that table; D and trimming were inferred from the DNA. The profile shows under 450,000 clones, about 88% of them singletons. The receptor was derived from a woman between 35 and 50 years old with COVID-19, enrolled during active disease. Sequencing was performed on peripheral blood. The V and J genes are TRBV7-3 and TRBJ1-2, with 10 bases fitting TRBD1. Here the CDR3 DNA reads TGTGCCAGCAGCTTGACAGGGGGCCGGGGCTACACCTTC. It encodes CASSLTGGRGYTF.